Listed below are T cell receptor beta chains from one sample, sequenced in a study of blood T cells in healthy people across ages. TCRdb independently ran MiXCR on the 5' RACE reads; one entry per CDR3 protein. The top ten hold approximately 17% of the sample, which has just over 1 million distinct CDR3 sequences, 35% to 50% seen once. The source material was blood. The receptors shown here come from a woman in her fifties or sixties in good health. CDR3s include the opening cysteine and the closing phenylalanine or tryptophan. The order of the fields is J gene, clone size, D gene, V gene, CDR3 length, CDR3 protein, CDR3 DNA. The D gene is left open where the match is weak. Where a row states a size, it is once, few, many or the class of an expanded clone; other rows omit it.

>TRBJ2-5|-|-|TRBV5-1|15
CASSLDGTGQETQYF
TGCGCCAGCAGCTTGGATGGGACGGGCCAAGAGACCCAGTACTTC
>TRBJ2-3|-|-|TRBV28|14
CASRPQGFADTQYF
TGTGCCAGCAGACCTCAGGGGTTTGCAGATACGCAGTATTTT
>TRBJ1-2|-|-|TRBV24-1|13
CATSAGQSYGYTF
TGTGCCACCAGCGCGGGACAAAGCTATGGCTACACCTTC
>TRBJ2-3|-|TRBD2|TRBV20-1|16
CSARDLGGGRTDTQYF
TGCAGTGCTAGAGATCTTGGGGGGGGGAGAACAGATACGCAGTATTTT
>TRBJ2-7|-|-|TRBV29-1|11
CSVDSTGRKYF
TGCAGCGTTGATAGTACGGGCAGAAAGTACTTC
>TRBJ2-2|-|-|TRBV27|17
CASRLSDTGPNTGELFF
TGTGCCAGCCGTTTATCTGACACGGGGCCGAACACCGGGGAGCTGTTTTTT
>TRBJ2-3|-|TRBD1|TRBV23-1|14
CASSQSTGADTQYF
TGCGCCAGCAGTCAATCTACAGGGGCTGATACGCAGTATTTT
>TRBJ2-5|-|TRBD1|TRBV29-1|13
CSVVGQGFNEQYF
TGCAGCGTTGTGGGACAGGGGTTCAATGAGCAGTACTTC
>TRBJ1-5|-|TRBD1|TRBV20-1|13
CSARDRVGQPQHF
TGCAGTGCTAGGGACAGGGTGGGACAGCCCCAGCATTTT
>TRBJ1-4|-|-|TRBV19|16
CASSTGSHATNEKLFF
TGTGCCAGTAGCACAGGGTCTCATGCAACTAATGAAAAACTGTTTTTT
>TRBJ1-2|-|-|TRBV11-2|16
CASSGFGSGFFYGYTF
TGTGCCAGCAGCGGATTTGGGTCAGGATTTTTCTATGGCTACACCTTC
>TRBJ2-3|-|-|TRBV29-1|13
CSVEGRVSDTQYF
TGCAGCGTTGAGGGCAGGGTCTCAGATACGCAGTATTTT
>TRBJ2-1|once|TRBD2|TRBV6-2/TRBV6-3|16
CASSYKRREGRDEQFF
TGTGCCAGCAGTTATAAGAGGCGGGAGGGCCGTGATGAGCAGTTCTTC
>TRBJ2-5|-|-|TRBV24-1|12
CATSAGQETQYF
TGTGCCACCAGTGCAGGGCAAGAGACCCAGTACTTC
>TRBJ2-7|-|-|TRBV30|12
CAWGALSYEQYF
TGTGCCTGGGGTGCGCTGTCCTACGAGCAGTACTTC
>TRBJ2-1|-|TRBD2|TRBV2|17
CARLLSGRKPSYNEQFF
TGTGCCAGACTTCTCAGCGGGAGGAAACCCTCCTACAATGAGCAGTTCTTC
>TRBJ1-3|-|-|TRBV6-5|17
CASSYSAGDGSGNTIYF
TGTGCCAGCAGTTACTCGGCAGGGGACGGCTCTGGAAACACCATATATTTT
>TRBJ1-6|-|TRBD1|TRBV4-1|20
CASSPHGRIDRASYNSPLHF
TGCGCCAGCAGCCCACATGGGCGGATTGACAGGGCCTCCTATAATTCACCCCTCCACTTT
>TRBJ2-5|-|-|TRBV20-1|15
CSARFPRGNQETQYF
TGCAGTGCTAGATTCCCCAGGGGCAACCAAGAGACCCAGTACTTC
>TRBJ1-1|-|-|TRBV20-1|14
CSARDAGGNTEAFF
TGCAGTGCTAGAGATGCGGGGGGCAACACTGAAGCTTTCTTT
>TRBJ2-4|once|-|TRBV29-1|16
CSVSRSLYEAKNIQYF
TGCAGCGTAAGTCGGAGTCTTTACGAGGCCAAAAACATTCAGTACTTC
>TRBJ2-7|-|TRBD2|TRBV4-1|20
CASSPYPRTSGRGSSYEQYF
TGCGCCAGCAGCCCCTACCCTAGGACTAGCGGAAGAGGAAGCTCCTACGAGCAGTACTTC
>TRBJ2-3|-|-|TRBV7-9|14
CASSLADPADTQYF
TGTGCCAGCAGCTTGGCGGATCCGGCGGATACGCAGTATTTT
>TRBJ2-7|-|TRBD2|TRBV24-1|16
CATSDYSGSSYNEQYF
TGTGCCACCAGTGATTATAGCGGGAGCTCCTACAATGAGCAGTACTTC
>TRBJ2-1|-|TRBD2|TRBV20-1|14
CSATGLATWYEQFF
TGCAGTGCTACAGGACTAGCGACATGGTATGAGCAGTTCTTC
>TRBJ2-7|-|-|TRBV27|14
CASSFRGTSYEQYF
TGTGCCAGCAGTTTCCGAGGGACTTCTTACGAGCAGTACTTC
>TRBJ1-2|-|-|TRBV7-2|14
CASSQTTLPYGYTF
TGTGCCAGCAGCCAAACGACCCTGCCATATGGCTACACCTTC
>TRBJ2-7|-|-|TRBV18|16
CASPPLSGAPNNEQYF
TGTGCCAGCCCACCACTTAGCGGTGCCCCTAACAATGAGCAGTACTTC
>TRBJ2-7|once|-|TRBV11-2|14
CASSFGGELYEQYF
TGTGCCAGCAGCTTTGGAGGGGAACTCTACGAGCAGTACTTC
>TRBJ2-7|-|-|TRBV6-1|15
CASSGPGTSYNEQYF
TGTGCCAGCAGTGGTCCAGGGACATCTTACAATGAGCAGTACTTC
>TRBJ2-3|-|-|TRBV20-1|14
CSASWQRDTDTQYF
TGCAGTGCTAGTTGGCAGCGAGACACAGATACGCAGTATTTT
>TRBJ2-5|-|TRBD1|TRBV20-1|15
CSARAGTGSKETQYF
TGCAGTGCTAGAGCCGGGACAGGATCAAAAGAGACCCAGTACTTC